This T cell receptor (beta chain) was captured by sequencing in a study of shared clonotypes between healthy human individuals. Study context: Donor ages ranged 18 to 49 years: a couple of women, a few men. There were three CD4 naive, three CD4 memory, two CD8 naive and one CD8 memory plates per donor.

Each PCR replicate from the sorted subsets contained 200 to 250 ng DNA, which is 25,000 to 30,000 T cell genomes. Generated by immunoSEQ multiplex PCR, the TCRdb table keeps only in-frame clones and is missing some. The sample includes approximately 740,000 clones, around 93% of them seen just once. Trimming stripped 7 bases from V and 3 bases from J, with 10 bases between. CDR3 length equals 13 residues. Germline CDR1 and CDR2: SGHAT and FQDESV (reference sequence). CD8 cells classed as naive were CD45RO-negative and positively selected for CCR7, excluding terminally differentiated effector memory CD45RA+ cells.

The V gene is TRBV11-1, the J gene TRBJ2-1; D gene ambiguous. Sequencing was carried out using naive CD8+ T cells sorted from blood. The sequence was obtained from a man aged 30-40 years in good health. The CDR3: CASTPMIYNEQFF. The DNA for the CDR3 is TGTGCCAGCACCCCGATGATCTACAATGAGCAGTTCTTC.